This is a list of T cell receptor beta chains from one sample in a study of a mutant IDH1 vaccine in newly diagnosed glioma. Produced via immunoSEQ multiplex PCR; TCRdb's table is partial and in-frame only. The sample includes tens of thousands of clones, roughly 74% seen only once; the top ten take 4.7%. Their specific antigens are unknown. The material was PBMCs, obtained from a glioma patient whose treatment included an IDH1 peptide vaccine. These receptors originate from a man aged 50-60 years with glioma. Each CDR3 is given with its conserved first and last residue. The D gene is left open where the match is weak. Size is omitted from some rows. Given values are once, few, many or a class for expanded clones.

CDR3,DNA,size,D,J,V
CASSLAGGSRGEQYF,TGTGCCAGCAGCTTAGCGGGGGGATCTAGGGGAGAGCAGTACTTC,once,.,TRBJ2-7,TRBV7-2
CASSEWTGALNTEAFF,TGTGCCAGCAGTGAATGGACAGGGGCCCTGAACACTGAAGCTTTCTTT,.,TRBD1,TRBJ1-1,TRBV6-1
CASSLETSGVFTGELFF,TGCGCCAGCAGCTTGGAGACTAGCGGGGTTTTCACCGGGGAGCTGTTTTTT,few,TRBD2,TRBJ2-2,TRBV5-1
CASSDTTGDTEAFF,TGTGCCAGCAGTGATACGACAGGGGACACTGAAGCTTTCTTT,.,TRBD1,TRBJ1-1,TRBV6-1
CASSYSQVQETQYF,TGTGCCAGCAGTTACTCGCAGGTACAAGAGACCCAGTACTTC,once,.,TRBJ2-5,TRBV6-6
CASSGRGNSNQPQHF,TGTGCCAGCAGCGGGAGGGGAAATAGCAATCAGCCCCAGCATTTT,.,.,TRBJ1-5,TRBV9
CASSLDRLAGYNEQFF,TGTGCCAGCAGCTTAGATCGACTAGCGGGGTACAATGAGCAGTTCTTC,.,TRBD2,TRBJ2-1,TRBV11-3
CASGPGVLAFF,TGTGCCAGCGGCCCAGGGGTATTGGCTTTCTTT,few,.,TRBJ1-1,TRBV5-4
CASSLRQTYGYTF,TGTGCCAGCAGCCTGAGACAGACCTATGGCTACACCTTC,.,.,TRBJ1-2,TRBV5-6
CASSQVRGAQETQYF,TGCGCCAGCAGCCAAGTGCGGGGGGCCCAAGAGACCCAGTACTTC,.,TRBD2,TRBJ2-5,TRBV4-3
CAWSGGGQGGIKPQHF,TGTGCCTGGAGTGGGGGAGGACAGGGGGGTATTAAGCCCCAGCATTTT,.,TRBD1,TRBJ1-5,TRBV30
CASRGGRGGEDTEAFF,TGTGCCAGCAGGGGTGGCAGGGGCGGCGAGGACACTGAAGCTTTCTTT,.,.,TRBJ1-1,TRBV2
CSVVSLGWMNTEAFF,TGCAGCGTTGTCTCGCTAGGGTGGATGAACACTGAAGCTTTCTTT,.,.,TRBJ1-1,TRBV29-1
CASSPWDMTYEQYF,TGTGCCAGCAGTCCATGGGACATGACCTACGAGCAGTACTTC,.,.,TRBJ2-7,TRBV27
CASAGSRGTYEQYF,TGTGCCAGCGCCGGTTCCCGGGGAACCTACGAGCAGTACTTC,.,.,TRBJ2-7,TRBV5-6
CASWYSGSYEQYF,TGTGCCAGCTGGTATAGCGGCTCCTACGAGCAGTACTTC,few,.,TRBJ2-7,TRBV27
CASTGRGVNTEAFF,TGTGCCAGCACCGGGCGGGGGGTCAACACTGAAGCTTTCTTT,.,.,TRBJ1-1,TRBV6-5
CASSLLTGNTEAFF,TGTGCCAGCTCACTCCTCACAGGGAACACTGAAGCTTTCTTT,.,.,TRBJ1-1,TRBV18
CASTAESYEQYF,TGTGCCAGCACGGCAGAGTCCTACGAGCAGTACTTC,.,.,TRBJ2-7,TRBV2
CASRPSSYNSPLHF,TGTGCCAGCAGACCTAGCTCCTATAATTCACCCCTCCACTTT,.,.,TRBJ1-6,TRBV11-2
CASSLTGGDETQYF,TGTGCCAGCAGCTTGACAGGGGGCGACGAGACCCAGTACTTC,.,TRBD1,TRBJ2-5,TRBV7-2
CASSLGGNEKLFF,TGTGCCAGCAGCTTAGGGGGTAATGAAAAACTGTTTTTT,.,.,TRBJ1-4,TRBV7-2
CASSSTQGATVKLFF,TGCGCCAGCAGCTCCACACAGGGGGCGACAGTAAAACTGTTTTTT,.,TRBD1,TRBJ1-4,TRBV5-1
CASSRDRSDEKLFF,TGTGCCAGCAGTCGGGACAGATCGGATGAAAAACTGTTTTTT,many,TRBD1,TRBJ1-4,TRBV2
CASILGPGTQYF,TGTGCCAGCATCCTGGGTCCTGGTACGCAGTATTTT,few,.,TRBJ2-3,TRBV2
CASRSGGGTDTQYF,TGTGCCAGCAGGAGCGGGGGGGGCACAGATACGCAGTATTTT,.,TRBD2,TRBJ2-3,TRBV14
CASSLVGGLNTEAFF,TGCGCCAGCAGCTTGGTAGGGGGCCTGAACACTGAAGCTTTCTTT,few,TRBD1,TRBJ1-1,TRBV5-1
CAWSRLAGTNEQFF,TGTGCCTGGAGCCGACTAGCGGGGACGAATGAGCAGTTCTTC,.,TRBD2,TRBJ2-1,TRBV30
CASSQTRTEYSNQPQHF,TGTGCCAGCTCACAGACTAGGACAGAATATAGCAATCAGCCCCAGCATTTT,.,.,TRBJ1-5,TRBV18
CASSLGSGTGPQHF,TGCGCCAGCAGCTTGGGGTCCGGCACCGGGCCCCAGCATTTT,.,.,TRBJ1-5,TRBV5-1
CASSIAGLGTEAFF,TGTGCCAGTAGTATTGCAGGGTTGGGCACTGAAGCTTTCTTT,once,.,TRBJ1-1,TRBV19
CASRQGGNQPQHF,TGTGCCAGCAGGCAGGGGGGTAATCAGCCCCAGCATTTT,.,TRBD1,TRBJ1-5,TRBV6-5
CASRFTSGGTGELFF,TGCGCCAGCAGGTTTACTAGCGGGGGCACCGGGGAGCTGTTTTTT,.,TRBD2,TRBJ2-2,TRBV4-1
CASSLDSSGANVLTF,TGTGCCAGCAGCTTAGACAGCTCTGGGGCCAACGTCCTGACTTTC,.,.,TRBJ2-6,TRBV7-9
CASSQRTGSGANVLTF,TGCGCCAGCAGTCAGCGGACAGGGTCCGGGGCCAACGTCCTGACTTTC,few,TRBD1,TRBJ2-6,TRBV23-1
CASSQAGQYQPQHF,TGCGCCAGCAGCCAGGCCGGACAGTATCAGCCCCAGCATTTT,.,.,TRBJ1-5,TRBV4-1
CASSLAFGFSNQPQHF,TGTGCCAGCAGCTTAGCGTTTGGGTTTAGCAATCAGCCCCAGCATTTT,.,.,TRBJ1-5,TRBV7-2
CASSPQPGGPEQFF,TGTGCCAGCTCACCACAACCCGGGGGGCCCGAGCAGTTCTTC,.,.,TRBJ2-1,TRBV18
CASRTTIGGAAFF,TGTGCCAGCAGGACTACAATCGGGGGGGCAGCTTTCTTT,.,.,TRBJ1-1,TRBV7-2
CASSPESRGTEAFF,TGTGCCAGCTCACCTGAGTCCAGGGGAACTGAAGCTTTCTTT,few,.,TRBJ1-1,TRBV18
CASRIGTANTEAFF,TGTGCCAGTAGGATCGGGACGGCGAACACTGAAGCTTTCTTT,.,.,TRBJ1-1,TRBV19
CSVQRQGAHTDTQYF,TGCAGCGTCCAACGACAGGGGGCACACACAGATACGCAGTATTTT,.,TRBD1,TRBJ2-3,TRBV29-1
CASSVTGNTEAFF,TGTGCCAGCAGTGTGACAGGGAACACTGAAGCTTTCTTT,.,.,TRBJ1-1,TRBV2
CASSFGRNTEAFF,TGTGCCAGCAGCTTCGGCAGGAACACTGAAGCTTTCTTT,.,.,TRBJ1-1,TRBV14
CASSQRTDSGNTIYF,TGCGCCAGCAGCCAACGGACGGACTCTGGAAACACCATATATTTT,.,.,TRBJ1-3,TRBV4-1
CASSRQGLEAFF,TGTGCCAGCAGCCGGCAGGGCCTTGAAGCTTTCTTT,once,.,TRBJ1-1,TRBV9
CASSEQGKTYNEQFF,TGTGCCAGCAGTGAACAGGGGAAAACCTACAATGAGCAGTTCTTC,few,TRBD1,TRBJ2-1,TRBV9
CASSRDRVNTEAFF,TGTGCCAGCAGTCGTGACAGGGTGAACACTGAAGCTTTCTTT,.,TRBD1,TRBJ1-1,TRBV6-5
CATNKGGQPQHF,TGTGCCACCAACAAAGGGGGGCAGCCCCAGCATTTT,.,.,TRBJ1-5,TRBV15
CASRQGGNQPQHF,TGTGCCAGCAGGCAGGGGGGTAATCAGCCCCAGCATTTT,.,TRBD1,TRBJ1-5,TRBV6-6
CASSVRLAVNTGELFF,TGTGCCAGCAGCGTTAGACTAGCGGTGAACACCGGGGAGCTGTTTTTT,once,TRBD2,TRBJ2-2,TRBV9
CASSDAGQNGYTF,TGTGCCAGCAGCGACGCGGGACAAAATGGCTACACCTTC,.,.,TRBJ1-2,TRBV7-2
CASSLQNRLDTQYF,TGTGCCAGCAGCTTGCAGAACCGGCTAGATACGCAGTATTTT,once,.,TRBJ2-3,TRBV5-4
CASSATGVVDEQYF,TGTGCCAGCAGTGCGACAGGGGTGGTCGACGAGCAGTACTTC,.,TRBD1,TRBJ2-7,TRBV25-1
CASSREAGNQPQHF,TGCGCCAGCAGTCGGGAAGCGGGTAATCAGCCCCAGCATTTT,few,.,TRBJ1-5,TRBV5-1
CATTGLYYEQYF,TGTGCCACCACAGGGTTGTATTACGAGCAGTACTTC,once,.,TRBJ2-7,TRBV21-1